This passage covers 28 T cell receptor beta chains from one sample sequenced in a study of T-cell memory formation after mild COVID-19. MiXCR, applied by TCRdb to the 5' RACE reads, yields one record per CDR3 protein. The table shows 250,000 or so distinct CDR3 sequences, with roughly 18% occurring only once. Sequenced input: PBMCs or a T cell subset sorted from them (not recorded which). The origin of the receptors is a young man who had mild COVID-19 (a few samples of this study predate the infection). Cell type and time point are not known.

This rearrangement joins TRBV2 to TRBJ2-5, with TRBD2 identical over 9 bases. In germline, CDR1 is SNHLY, CDR2 FYNNEI. J gave up 4 bases and V 5 bases, and 11 bases lay outside the gene matches. This CDR3 has 16 residues. CDR3 DNA sequence: TGTGCCAGCAGTCCACCCCCTAGCGGGGTCGTAGAGACCCAGTACTTC. It specifies CASSPPPSGVVETQYF.

This clonotype appeared a few times. V gene TRBV20-1 combines with J gene TRBJ2-3; 11 positions match TRBD2. CDR1 is DFQATT and CDR2 is SNEGSKA in the germline V gene (reference sequence). With 5 bases clipped from V and 4 bases from J, the junction kept 5 bases outside the gene matches. CDR3 length: 14 amino acids. The CDR3: CSAALAGGPDTQYF. The CDR3 DNA is TGCAGTGCTGCCCTAGCGGGGGGTCCAGATACGCAGTATTTT.

The chain carries TRBV12-3 or TRBV12-4 and TRBJ1-6, with D possibly TRBD1 on 6 matching bases. Trimming shortened V by 3 bases and J by 10 bases, and 13 bases separated the two germline ends. There are 14 residues in the CDR3. The chain's CDR3 is CASSFGPGGSPLHF. The CDR3 bases are TGTGCCAGCAGTTTCGGCCCGGGGGGCTCACCCCTCCACTTT.

The chain combines TRBV12-3 or TRBV12-4 with TRBJ2-2, with a weak D call TRBD2 (5 bases). V was shortened by 9 bases and J by 5 bases, with 13 bases between the two germline ends. The CDR3 runs to 13 residues. DNA for the CDR3: TGTGCCAGTCGATGGACTCAGACCGGGGAGCTGTTTTTT. This translates into CASRWTQTGELFF.

This clonotype has only a few counts. The V and J genes are TRBV28 and TRBJ2-5; possibly TRBD1 for D (5 bases). This CDR3 comprises 11 residues. CDR1 is MDHEN, CDR2 SYDVKM, per germline. The V gene lost 3 bases and the J gene lost 10 bases, with 9 bases spanning the gap. In DNA, the CDR3 is TGTGCCAGCAGTTTCTCAGGGAACCAGTACTTC. Protein sequence: CASSFSGNQYF.

About this clonotype itself: This may come from a read error, since a much larger clone is one base off. The chain employs TRBV5-1 and TRBJ1-2; 7 nucleotides agree with TRBD1. The CDR3 covers 13 residues. Trimming took 4 bases from V and 4 from J; bases not matched to a gene: 4. The V gene's germline CDR1 is SGHRS and CDR2 YFSETQ. The CDR3 nucleotides read TGCGCCAGCAGCGTGACAGGGAGCTATGGCTACACCTTC. Translation gives CASSVTGSYGYTF.

The CDR3 here is CASSLAHQGSTDTQYF. CDR3 nucleotide sequence: TGTGCCAGCAGCTTAGCCCATCAGGGGAGCACAGATACGCAGTATTTT. The chain joins TRBV7-8 to TRBJ2-3; a possible D gene is TRBD1 (6 bases). This CDR3 has 16 amino acids. The V and J ends lost 0 bases and 0 bases respectively, with 10 bases between them. Germline CDR1 is SGHVS and CDR2 is FQNEAQ.

This clonotype was counted only a few times. This rearrangement joins TRBV20-1 to TRBJ2-2, with TRBD2 matching over 7 bases. V lost 0 bases and J lost 6; bases outside the gene matches: 7. The CDR3 is 15 residues long. CDR1 DFQATT and CDR2 SNEGSKA come from the germline V gene (reference sequence). The CDR3 is CSARDWGGLPGELFF. CDR3 bases: TGCAGTGCTAGAGATTGGGGGGGTCTCCCCGGGGAGCTGTTTTTT.

The chain uses TRBV28 and TRBJ1-5, with TRBD1 identical over 8 bases. The CDR3 sequence is 14 residues long. CDR1 and CDR2 from the germline V gene are MDHEN and SYDVKM. The trim removed 2 bases at V and 6 bases at J, leaving 3 bases unmatched. The CDR3 nucleotides read TGTGCCAGCAGTTTAGCAGGGGGCGGTCAGCCCCAGCATTTT. This translates into CASSLAGGGQPQHF.

This clonotype occurred once. The rearrangement links TRBV19 to TRBJ2-7; D unclear. CDR1 is LNHDA and CDR2 is SQIVND in the germline V gene (reference sequence). The CDR3 loop spans 15 amino acids. Trimming stripped 2 bases from V and 2 bases from J, with 13 bases between. The DNA for the CDR3 is TGTGCCAGTAGTATACGGGCCAGTTACGCCTACGAGCAGTACTTC. Amino acid sequence: CASSIRASYAYEQYF.

The chain recombines TRBV6-6 with TRBJ2-1; D possibly corresponds to TRBD2 (5 bases). The CDR3 runs 12 residues. V lost 6 bases, J lost 10 bases, and 13 bases lay in between. The germline V gene has CDR1 MNHNY and CDR2 SVGAGI (reference sequence). This chain's CDR3 is CASRLEGNEQFF. The DNA for the CDR3 is TGTGCCAGCAGGCTCGAGGGAAACGAGCAGTTCTTC.

The table lists this clonotype with a few counts. This chain joins TRBV7-2 and TRBJ1-1, with 7 bases aligning to TRBD1. Germline CDR1 and CDR2: SGHTA and FQGNSA. This CDR3 is built from 14 residues. Germline trimming cut 5 bases from V and 5 bases from J; bases unmatched to any gene: 8. The CDR3 sequence: CASSPRQGATEAFF. CDR3 coding DNA: TGTGCCAGCAGCCCCCGACAGGGAGCGACTGAAGCTTTCTTT.

The CDR3 sequence is CASSLGDSYTEAFF. CDR3 nucleotide sequence: TGCGCCAGCAGCTTGGGGGACAGCTACACTGAAGCTTTCTTT. The V call is TRBV5-1, the J call TRBJ1-1, with 7 bases aligning to TRBD1. There are 14 residues in the CDR3. Germline V gene sequence: CDR1 SGHRS, CDR2 YFSETQ. J was trimmed by 3 bases and V by 0 bases; bases with no gene match: 2.

The sample holds a few counts of this clonotype. The V and J genes are TRBV2 and TRBJ2-5; TRBD2 matches at 11 bases. Germline CDR1 reads SNHLY; CDR2 reads FYNNEI. V was pared by 9 bases and J by 4 bases, with 10 bases of the junction left unmatched. There are 15 residues in the CDR3. The CDR3 sequence is CASRGSGGAIETQYF. In DNA, the CDR3 is TGTGCCAGTCGGGGTAGCGGGGGGGCCATAGAGACCCAGTACTTC.

This clonotype came up many times. The rearrangement joins TRBV29-1 to TRBJ1-3; the D is unclear. This CDR3 region has 11 residues. Trimming stripped 6 bases from V and 4 bases from J, with 7 bases between. The germline V gene has CDR1 SQVTM and CDR2 ANQGSEA. CDR3 coding DNA: TGCAGCGTAAACCAGGGAAACACCATATATTTT. It codes for CSVNQGNTIYF.

The V call is TRBV12-3 or TRBV12-4, the J call TRBJ1-1, with D unresolved. Trimming cost V 2 bases and J 8 bases, with 6 bases left between them. The CDR3 totals 11 residues. DNA of the CDR3: TGTGCCAGCAGTTTACGTGAGGAAGCTTTCTTT. It is translated as CASSLREEAFF.

The gene calls are TRBV4-2 and TRBJ2-3; D is possibly TRBD2 (6 bases). CDR1 is LGHNA and CDR2 is YNFKEQ in the germline V gene. V dropped 1 base and J dropped 6 bases, with 11 bases sitting between them. This CDR3 has 14 amino acids. The CDR3 is CASSQATGEDTQYF. DNA for the CDR3: TGTGCCAGCAGCCAAGCCACGGGGGAGGATACGCAGTATTTT.

The V call is TRBV3-1, the J call TRBJ2-3; 7 bases agree with TRBD1. This CDR3 has 16 residues. V lost 4 bases to trimming and J lost 3 bases; unmatched junction nucleotides: 10. Germline V gives CDR1 LGHDT, CDR2 YNNKEL (reference sequence). The CDR3 DNA reads TGTGCCAGCAGCCCTATCAGGGGGTTTAAGACAGATACGCAGTATTTT. The encoded protein is CASSPIRGFKTDTQYF.

V and J are TRBV7-9 and TRBJ1-6, with 7 bases matching TRBD1. Germline trimming cut 5 bases from V and 7 bases from J; bases unmatched to any gene: 11. CDR1 and CDR2 (germline): SEHNR, FQNEAQ (reference sequence). This CDR3 is 16 amino acids long. In DNA, the CDR3 is TGTGCCAGCAGCCCACGGGACAGTGGGGCCAATTCACCCCTCCACTTT. Amino acids: CASSPRDSGANSPLHF.

The rearrangement joins TRBV7-3 to TRBJ2-5; 9 positions agree with TRBD2. Germline assignment: CDR1 SGHTA and CDR2 FQGTGA. This CDR3 contains 16 residues. V was pared by 1 base and J by 0 bases, with 3 bases of the junction left unmatched. As DNA, the CDR3 is TGTGCCAGCAGCTTAAAGCGGGGGGATCACCAAGAGACCCAGTACTTC. It codes for CASSLKRGDHQETQYF.

This clonotype was observed a few times. This chain links TRBV15 with TRBJ2-7, with TRBD1 matching over 7 bases. Germline CDR1 LNHNV, CDR2 YYDKDF (reference sequence). This CDR3 has 15 amino acids. The V and J ends lost 7 bases and 12 bases, in that order; junction bases with no gene match: 21. This CDR3 is CATIDGEQGRNRAYF. The DNA of the CDR3 is TGTGCCACCATAGACGGGGAACAGGGGAGAAATCGGGCGTACTTC.

This clonotype appeared many times. The chain carries TRBV6-2 or TRBV6-3 and TRBJ1-6; 8 nucleotides align to TRBD1. The CDR3 is made up of 13 amino acids. Germline CDR1 MNHEY, CDR2 SVGEGT. V lost 7 bases and J lost 7; bases outside the gene matches: 3. DNA of the CDR3: TGTGCCAGCACCCGACAGGGGAATTCACCCCTCCACTTT. The encoded protein is CASTRQGNSPLHF.

This clonotype came up many times. The chain joins TRBV20-1 to TRBJ2-7; D gene unclear. Between the trimmed V and J ends, which lost 3 bases and 2 bases, there was a span of 11 bases. The germline V gene has CDR1 DFQATT and CDR2 SNEGSKA (reference sequence). This CDR3 is 13 amino acids long. The CDR3 reads CSARTSPTYEQYF. The CDR3 DNA reads as TGCAGTGCTAGGACATCTCCTACCTACGAGCAGTACTTC.

This clonotype occurred many times. The chain joins TRBV29-1 to TRBJ2-2; D is unclear. Germline V CDR1 and CDR2: SQVTM, ANQGSEA. The V end was cut by 6 bases, the J end by 0 bases, with 8 bases between. CDR3 length equals 13 residues. The CDR3 here is CSVSQTNTGELFF. The CDR3 coding sequence is TGCAGCGTATCACAGACGAACACCGGGGAGCTGTTTTTT.

CDR3 nucleotide sequence: TGCGCCAGCAGCACCGGACAGGGAAATAATGGCTACACCTTC. This sequence encodes CASSTGQGNNGYTF. The chain employs TRBV5-1 and TRBJ1-2; TRBD1 agrees at 8 bases. Per the germline V gene, CDR1 is SGHRS and CDR2 is YFSETQ. J lost 6 bases, V lost 4 bases, and 8 bases had no gene match. The CDR3 extends over 14 amino acids.

This clonotype has more than one count but fewer than ten. The chain has TRBV20-1 and TRBJ2-5; 7 positions agree with TRBD1. From germline, CDR1 is DFQATT and CDR2 SNEGSKA (reference sequence). J lost 5 bases, V lost 6 bases, and 15 bases had no gene match. There are 15 residues in the CDR3. The CDR3 sequence is CSADAATGKRETQYF. The CDR3 nucleotides read TGCAGTGCAGACGCCGCGACAGGGAAGCGGGAGACCCAGTACTTC.

The chain is built from TRBV7-3 and TRBJ1-1; 7 nucleotides agree with TRBD1. J was trimmed by 3 bases and V by 4 bases; bases with no gene match: 5. CDR3 length equals 14 residues. The germline gives CDR1 SGHTA, CDR2 FQGTGA. In nucleotides, the CDR3 is TGTGCCAGCAGCTCCACAGGGGAGGACACTGAAGCTTTCTTT. It translates to CASSSTGEDTEAFF.

V gene TRBV20-1 combines with J gene TRBJ2-1; D unclear. CDR1 is DFQATT, CDR2 SNEGSKA, per germline (reference sequence). V was shortened by 3 bases and J by 6 bases, with 15 bases between the two germline ends. The CDR3 runs 14 residues. The CDR3 spells CSASLLSPTNEQFF. The CDR3 region has the DNA TGCAGTGCTAGTTTACTATCCCCGACCAATGAGCAGTTCTTC.